The 7 T cell receptor beta chains reported below all come from one sample, sequenced in a study of shared clonotypes between healthy human individuals. Sequenced by immunoSEQ multiplex PCR; TCRdb stores in-frame clones only, minus some. The repertoire holds 2 million to 2.5 million clones, with approximately 93% as singletons. Specimen: naive CD4+ T cells from PBMCs. Subset denoted: CD45RA+ positively selected. The receptors were sampled from a man between 18 and 29 years old in good health. Some clones in this sample may be carry-over from other donors' samples.

The rearrangement joins TRBV6-5 to TRBJ1-2; D ambiguous. V shed 1 base and J shed 8 bases, with 11 bases lying between them. The CDR3 runs to 13 residues. Germline CDR1 reads MNHEY; CDR2 reads SVGAGI. For the CDR3, the DNA is TGTGCCAGCAGTTACTTGGGCGAGTGGGGCTACACCTTC. Translating gives CASSYLGEWGYTF.

The chain uses TRBV2 and TRBJ2-1; D is uncertain. Germline loops: CDR1 SNHLY, CDR2 FYNNEI. The germline V and J ends were trimmed by 4 bases and 6 bases, with 10 bases remaining between them. There are 13 residues in the CDR3. Here the CDR3 DNA reads TGTGCCAGCAGTGCTGGGGTCTCCAATGAGCAGTTCTTC. Translated: CASSAGVSNEQFF.

The gene calls are TRBV30 and TRBJ1-5, with a tentative D call TRBD1 (5 bases). CDR3 length: 13 amino acids. V lost 1 base, J lost 4 bases, and 8 bases lay in between. Per germline, CDR1 GTSNPN and CDR2 SVGIG (reference sequence). CDR3 amino acids: CAWSDRTNQPQHF. The CDR3 nucleotides are TGTGCCTGGAGTGACAGGACGAATCAGCCCCAGCATTTT. The variable domain in full, with the rest retrieved from reference TRBV30 and TRBJ1-5, is SQTIHQWPATLVQPVGSPLSLECTVEGTSNPNLYWYRQAAGRGLQLLFYSVGIGQISSEVPQNLSASRPQDRQFILSSKKLLLSDSGFYLCAWSDRTNQPQHFGDGTRLSIL.

This clone has just one count. The rearrangement joins TRBV29-1 to TRBJ2-3; D is ambiguous. Trimming shortened V by 6 bases and J by 2 bases, and 18 bases separated the two germline ends. Germline V CDR1 and CDR2: SQVTM, ANQGSEA. The CDR3 spans 15 residues. CDR3 bases: TGCAGCGTAGACCCGGTGAGCTCTTCCACAGATACGCAGTATTTT. Its translation: CSVDPVSSSTDTQYF.

The rearrangement joins TRBV6-1 to TRBJ2-7; maybe TRBD1 (5 bases). This CDR3 is 14 amino acids long. Germline V CDR1 and CDR2: MNHNS, SASEGT. The ends were cut back, 5 bases at V and 3 bases at J, with 14 bases in the middle. CDR3: CASSSQGTRYEQYF. CDR3 coding DNA: TGTGCCAGCAGTTCCCAGGGAACCCGCTACGAGCAGTACTTC.

In the case of this clone: Other DNA sequences in the same sample also yield this CDR3. This chain connects TRBV28 to TRBJ1-4; D is uncertain. The germline V gene has CDR1 MDHEN and CDR2 SYDVKM. The ends were cut back, 3 bases at V and 8 bases at J, with 7 bases in the middle. The CDR3 sequence is 12 residues long. The CDR3 DNA follows: TGTGCCAGCAGTTTCTTGGGGGAAAAACTGTTTTTT. Residues: CASSFLGEKLFF.

The chain uses TRBV7-9 and TRBJ1-3; D gene ambiguous. The germline V gene has CDR1 SEHNR and CDR2 FQNEAQ (reference sequence). The CDR3 is made up of 14 amino acids. The V gene lost 5 bases and the J gene lost 2 bases, with 10 bases spanning the gap. The CDR3 nucleotides are TGTGCCAGCAGCCCCCGCGCAGCTGGAAACACCATATATTTT. Translation: CASSPRAAGNTIYF.